These 23 T cell receptor beta chains came from one sample sequenced in a study of blood T cell repertoires in COVID-19. Using immunoSEQ multiplex PCR, the repertoire was profiled, and TCRdb retains in-frame clones only, with some absent. Of tens of thousands of clones listed, around 85% are singletons. Sequencing input: peripheral blood. The receptor set was obtained from a man aged 25 to 45 with acute or convalescent COVID-19.

The chain uses TRBV5-4 and TRBJ1-5; D is uncertain. This CDR3 is built from 16 residues. Germline CDR1 and CDR2: SGHNT and YYREEE (reference sequence). Trimming took 4 bases from V and 2 from J, leaving 16 bases between them. The CDR3 reads CASSLERRRGNQPQHF. CDR3 nucleotides: TGTGCCAGCAGCCTAGAACGGCGTCGCGGCAATCAGCCCCAGCATTTT.

This clone was found once. The CDR3 loop reads CASSSRQGVEAFF. DNA for the CDR3: TGTGCCAGCAGCAGCAGACAGGGGGTTGAAGCTTTCTTT. The chain links TRBV6-5 to TRBJ1-1; 9 positions match TRBD1. V dropped 6 bases and J dropped 7; count of bases not matched to a gene: 6. CDR3 size: 13 residues. Germline V CDR1 and CDR2: MNHEY, SVGAGI.

The chain combines TRBV19 with TRBJ2-3, with 8 bases aligning to TRBD1. The ends lost 5 bases at V and 7 bases at J; junction bases unmatched: 8. The CDR3 is 14 amino acids. CDR1 is LNHDA, CDR2 SQIVND, per germline (reference sequence). CDR3: CASSGTGGANTQYF. DNA of the CDR3: TGTGCCAGTAGTGGCACAGGGGGTGCCAATACGCAGTATTTT.

This clone was picked up one time. CDR3 nucleotides: TGTGCCAGCAAGCCCACGGAGATTGCCGATACGCAGTATTTT. Its protein is CASKPTEIADTQYF. This chain connects TRBV2 to TRBJ2-3; D unresolved. CDR1 SNHLY and CDR2 FYNNEI come from the germline V gene. CDR3 length: 14 amino acids. Between the trimmed V and J ends, which lost 7 bases and 6 bases, there was a span of 17 bases. The complete variable domain, with remaining parts taken from reference TRBV2 and TRBJ2-3, reads EPEVTQTPSHQVTQMGQEVILRCVPISNHLYFYWYRQILGQKVEFLVSFYNNEISEKSEIFDDQFSVERPDGSNFTLKIRSTKLEDSAMYFCASKPTEIADTQYFGPGTRLTVL.

This chain connects TRBV4-3 to TRBJ2-7, with D possibly TRBD2 on 6 matching bases. Trimming left V 4 bases short and J 3 bases short, with 22 bases between. The germline gives CDR1 LGHNA, CDR2 YSLEER. This CDR3 has 17 amino acids. The CDR3 sequence: CASSRSQSPSEVYEQYF. CDR3 coding DNA: TGCGCCAGCAGCCGATCCCAGTCCCCTAGCGAGGTCTACGAGCAGTACTTC.

This clone was detected once. The rearrangement joins TRBV7-6 to TRBJ1-1, with D possibly TRBD1 on 5 matching bases. Germline V gene lookup returns CDR1 SGHVS and CDR2 FNYEAQ. V was shortened by 6 bases and J by 2 bases, with 16 bases between the two germline ends. This CDR3 region has 15 residues. CDR3: CASREIQAANTEAFF. The CDR3 nucleotides read TGTGCCAGCAGGGAAATACAGGCCGCTAACACTGAAGCTTTCTTT.

The chain combines TRBV2 with TRBJ2-6, with D hard to call. V was pared by 11 bases and J by 3 bases, with 11 bases between. CDR3 length equals 13 residues. The germline CDR1 and CDR2 sequences are SNHLY and FYNNEI. The CDR3 loop is CAGTAGGANVLTF. The CDR3, as DNA: TGTGCCGGAACGGCAGGTGGGGCCAACGTCCTGACTTTC.

The CDR3 nucleotides are TGTGCCAGCAGCACCGGACAGGGTCAAGAGACCCAGTACTTC. The encoded protein is CASSTGQGQETQYF. The chain is built from TRBV5-4 and TRBJ2-5; 8 nucleotides line up with TRBD1. J gave up 2 bases and V 4 bases, and 4 bases lay outside the gene matches. Germline CDR1 and CDR2: SGHNT and YYREEE (reference sequence). This CDR3 comprises 14 residues.

The chain's CDR3 is CASSRDKAATYEQYF. DNA for the CDR3: TGTGCCAGCTCAAGGGACAAAGCGGCTACCTACGAGCAGTACTTC. The genes are TRBV19 and TRBJ2-7; perhaps TRBD1 as D (6 bases). Trimming pared 9 bases from V and 2 bases from J, leaving 20 bases between. The CDR3 length is 15 residues. Germline-derived CDR1 and CDR2 are LNHDA and SQIVND (reference sequence).

The chain has TRBV7-2 and TRBJ2-3; 9 bases fit TRBD1. The trim removed 4 bases at V and 6 bases at J, leaving 5 bases unmatched. The CDR3 loop spans 14 amino acids. Germline V gene data show CDR1 as SGHTA and CDR2 as FQGNSA. The CDR3 spells CASSSDRGADTQYF. CDR3 nucleotides: TGTGCCAGCAGCTCCGACAGGGGGGCGGATACGCAGTATTTT.

The rearrangement uses TRBV11-2 and TRBJ2-7; 10 bases are a match to TRBD1. The germline CDR1 and CDR2 sequences are SGHAT and FQNNGV. Trimming at V came to 5 bases and at J to 3 bases, leaving 7 bases not matched to a gene. CDR3 length: 15 amino acids. CDR3 sequence reads: CASSATDRGGYEQYF. CDR3 in DNA: TGTGCCAGCAGCGCCACGGACAGGGGGGGCTACGAGCAGTACTTC.

The chain employs TRBV6-5 and TRBJ2-7, with D maybe TRBD2 (6 bases). The V end lost 7 bases, the J end lost 11 bases, and 18 bases lay between the germline ends. The CDR3 consists of 12 residues. Germline CDR1 MNHEY, CDR2 SVGAGI. This CDR3 is CASIGILASKYF. For the CDR3, the DNA is TGTGCCAGCATCGGGATCCTAGCGTCCAAGTACTTC.

The J gene is TRBJ2-2, the V gene TRBV3-1 (or the pseudogene TRBV3-2); 9 nucleotides agree with TRBD2. V dropped 5 bases and J dropped 4; count of bases not matched to a gene: 8. The CDR3 contains 16 residues. Germline values: CDR1 LGHDT, CDR2 YNNKEL (reference sequence). The CDR3 DNA is TGTGCCAGCAGCAGCATTAGCGGGAGAACCACCGGGGAGCTGTTTTTT. This sequence encodes CASSSISGRTTGELFF.

V gene TRBV7-3 combines with J gene TRBJ2-1; no reliable D call. The CDR3 runs to 12 residues. Trimming left V 4 bases short and J 7 bases short, with 8 bases between. The germline V gene has CDR1 SGHTA and CDR2 FQGTGA. The CDR3 region has the DNA TGTGCCAGCAGCTCGCCCGAGAATGAGCAGTTCTTC. Translating gives CASSSPENEQFF.

J is TRBJ1-5 and V is TRBV19; D possibly corresponds to TRBD1 (5 bases). Germline V gene data show CDR1 as LNHDA and CDR2 as SQIVND (reference sequence). V lost 5 bases and J lost 4, with 15 bases in between. The CDR3 has 15 residues. The chain's CDR3 is CASSAGEGRNQPQHF. CDR3 DNA: TGTGCCAGTAGTGCGGGAGAGGGGCGGAATCAGCCCCAGCATTTT.

In its sample, this clone was seen once. The rearrangement links TRBV6-5 to TRBJ2-1; D is unresolved. V was cut by 8 bases and J by 0 bases, with 14 bases left in between. Germline lookup yields CDR1 MNHEY and CDR2 SVGAGI. The CDR3 is 15 amino acids. CDR3 in amino acids: CASLRLRSSYNEQFF. As DNA, the CDR3 is TGTGCCAGCTTAAGACTCCGAAGCTCCTACAATGAGCAGTTCTTC.

V and J are TRBV10-1 and TRBJ1-3, with TRBD1 identical over 9 bases. Trimming took 5 bases from V and 4 from J; bases not matched to a gene: 6. The CDR3 contains 15 residues. In germline, CDR1 is WNHNN, CDR2 SYGVQD (reference sequence). CDR3 nucleotide sequence: TGCGCCAGCAGTCGCGGGACAGGGAAGGGAAACACCATATATTTT. The encoded protein is CASSRGTGKGNTIYF.

J is TRBJ1-2 and V is TRBV29-1; no definite D call. The V and J ends lost 4 bases and 6 bases respectively, with 12 bases between them. The germline CDR1 and CDR2 sequences are SQVTM and ANQGSEA. This CDR3 comprises 12 residues. The CDR3 region has the DNA TGCAGCGTTGGAGATATAGCGGATGGCTACACCTTC. Its protein is CSVGDIADGYTF.

This clone was counted a few times. The V gene is TRBV9, the J gene TRBJ1-6; D is unresolved. CDR1 is SGDLS, CDR2 YYNGEE, per germline. The CDR3 consists of 12 residues. Trimming left V 4 bases short and J 9 bases short, with 8 bases between. The CDR3 loop reads CASSQSGSPLHF. The DNA for the CDR3 is TGTGCCAGCAGCCAAAGCGGTTCACCCCTCCACTTT.

This rearrangement joins TRBV19 to TRBJ2-3; TRBD2 matches 7 bases. Germline lookup yields CDR1 LNHDA and CDR2 SQIVND (reference sequence). Trimming removed 3 bases from V and 0 bases from J; junction bases left unmatched: 3. The CDR3 loop spans 15 amino acids. The CDR3 here is CASSIWGGSTDTQYF. The CDR3 nucleotides read TGTGCCAGTAGTATCTGGGGGGGGAGCACAGATACGCAGTATTTT.

J is TRBJ1-3 and V is TRBV3-1 (or the pseudogene TRBV3-2), with D possibly matching TRBD1 (5 bases). V was cut by 3 bases and J by 0 bases, with 12 bases left in between. This CDR3 is built from 16 residues. Germline loops: CDR1 LGHDT, CDR2 YNNKEL (reference sequence). In nucleotides, the CDR3 is TGTGCCAGCAGCCACGGAGGGGCCGACTCTGGAAACACCATATATTTT. It codes for CASSHGGADSGNTIYF.

The chain links TRBV7-2 to TRBJ2-4; a possible D gene is TRBD2 (5 bases). Germline V lookup: CDR1 SGHTA, CDR2 FQGNSA. The CDR3 spans 14 residues. V lost 5 bases, J lost 7 bases, and 15 bases lay in between. CDR3 loop: CASSVVGPGNIQYF. CDR3 nucleotide sequence: TGTGCCAGCAGCGTTGTCGGGCCGGGGAACATTCAGTACTTC.

Judged by abundance, this clone is large (0.1 to 1%). The rearrangement joins TRBV4-1 to TRBJ1-1, with D possibly being TRBD1 (6 bases). Germline CDR1 MGHRA, CDR2 YSYEKL. V gave up 3 bases and J gave up 1 base, with 9 bases separating them. The CDR3 length is 14 residues. The DNA for the CDR3 is TGCGCCAGCAGCCATCGGACAGAGAACACTGAAGCTTTCTTT. Translation: CASSHRTENTEAFF.